Sequencing of this TCR beta chain was carried out in a study of shared clonotypes between healthy human individuals. Whole-study results and caveats: Sampling used blood alone; tissue repertoires probably differ.

As for this clone: Its target is unknown.

Germline lookup yields CDR1 LNHDA and CDR2 SQIVND (reference sequence). The CDR3 spans 12 residues. V lost 8 bases and J lost 7, with 12 bases in between. Profiling relied on immunoSEQ multiplex PCR, and the TCRdb table lists in-frame clones only, not all of them. The sample lists over 2 million clones, about 90% occurring once. The gene calls are TRBV19 and TRBJ1-3, with D uncertain. Sequenced: naive CD4+ T cells from PBMCs. Subset noted: CD45RA+ positively selected. This sequence was found in a man younger than 35 in good health. Some clones in this sample may be carry-over from other donors' samples. CDR3 amino acids: CASQLAGNTIYF. The CDR3 DNA reads TGTGCCAGTCAATTGGCCGGGAACACCATATATTTT.